This T cell receptor (beta chain) was obtained from a study of shared clonotypes between healthy human individuals. The germline gives CDR1 SEHNR, CDR2 FQNEAQ (reference sequence). V trimming: 8 bases; J trimming: 10 bases; junction bases outside the gene matches: 12. CDR3 length equals 14 residues. Study-wide results and limits: It was observed that roughly 5.5% of naive CD4 clonotypes were shared across a handful of donors.

Produced via immunoSEQ multiplex PCR; TCRdb's table is partial and in-frame only. This table holds some 2,500,000 clones, approximately 93% found once. Remarks on this clone: Its target is not known.

Sequencing input: naive CD4+ T cells from PBMCs. Documented subset: CD45RA+ positively selected. The rearrangement uses TRBV7-9 and TRBJ2-1; TRBD1 matches 9 bases. The receptor was isolated from a man between 18 and 29 years old in good health. Some clones in this sample may be carry-over from other donors' samples. DNA for the CDR3: TGTGCCAGCTCCCCATACCGGGACAGGGTCGAGCAGTTCTTC. Protein: CASSPYRDRVEQFF.